A single T cell receptor (beta chain) is shown here with its context. Which antigen it targets is not known. There are no base qualities to consult, and no much larger clone falls within one base. This specimen belongs to a study of CD4 T cells in relation to SARS-CoV-2 and coronaviruses (dated by TCRdb to the early 2020s). For the study in its entirety: In the ViraFEST assay, PBMCs were cultured with antigen for 10 days, after which TCR beta CDR3s were sequenced to identify antigen-specific clonal expansions. An HIV-1 Nef peptide pool or a no-peptide culture served as the negative reference condition. Shared crossreactive spike epitopes were mapped to their HLA restriction using patient-derived lymphoblastoid cell lines. At the level of individual TCR clonotypes, the study evaluated whether memory CD4+ T cells crossreact between the spike proteins of SARS-CoV-2 and those of common cold coronaviruses. The Adaptive Biotechnologies TCR-sequencing kit was used to sequence samples from three pre-COVID donors and the naive versus memory experiments, whereas other data were Illumina-based. A different TCR-beta assay, based on Illumina, was used to sequence expansion assays from other donors in the study. Here is what the overall study found, with its caveats: In approximately 60% of donors, memory CD4+ clonotypes turned up that crossrecognized SARS-CoV-2 and at least one common cold coronavirus spike. Compared with monoreactive clones, crossreactive clones had significantly weaker SARS-CoV-2-driven expansion, a result consistent with antigenic imprinting. Small numbers of patients and of tested TCRs limited the study. Since the crossreactivity analysis centred on spike protein, crossreactivity against other viral proteins was not assessed. No donor contributed both pre-pandemic and post-infection samples, which limited tracing the source of pre-existing responses.

The receptor library was made with the immunoSEQ multiplex PCR assay. As for the original processing: Preprocessing removed nonproductive sequences and CDR3s not starting with C, not ending with F or W, or shorter than 7 amino acids. Antigen-specific clonotypes were called with the MANAFEST web app on the basis of expansion relative to the reference and to other culture wells. A clone was considered positive if significant expansion relative to the reference culture was observed in 2 of 3 replicate wells at an FDR below 0.05. To be called positive, a clone also had to show significant expansion compared with every other tandem well and an odds ratio greater than 5. After three terminal residues were trimmed from each end, CDR3 homology was quantified as pairwise Levenshtein distance using the stringdist R package. In TCRdb, the immuneACCESS table is reduced to in-frame sequences with V and J assigned. These tables do not hold every clone; where another copy was compared, an unresolved V gene accounts for under half, and the others remain unexplained. V and J calls plus clone size are reproduced from that table; the DNA served to infer D and trimming. Here the sample has around 26,000 clones; around 78% occur a single time. The top ten clones comprise around a fifth of the sample.

Its CDR3 holds 12 amino acids, cysteine through phenylalanine. Only the CDR3 portion is preserved as DNA: 36 bases, with reading frame beginning at the first base. V is shortened by 3 bases, J by 9 bases, and the region joining them spans 11 bases. The germline V gene encodes CDR1 SGHAT and CDR2 FQNNGV. CD4+ T cells from unexposed donors were collected before the COVID-19 pandemic (2011-2018). The EasySep CD4+ T cell isolation kit was used to isolate CD4+ T cells once the cultures had run for about 11 days. Unexposed donor CD4+ T cells were tested for reactivity to SARS-CoV-2 S and N and four common cold coronavirus spike pools, as cell number allowed. Each well received about 1.9 million PBMCs, cultured in IMDM supplemented with around 4.7% human AB serum and roughly 10 IU/ml IL-2. Half of the culture medium was replaced with fresh IL-2-containing medium on days 3 and 7. In general, every peptide culture condition was set up in three replicate wells. Leukapheresis product for the unexposed donors was bought commercially. Ficoll-Paque PLUS gradient centrifugation was used to isolate PBMCs from leukapheresis product or whole blood. The PBMCs went either fresh into the expansion assay or into cryopreservation at -140 degrees C. The QIAamp Micro DNA Kit was used to extract genomic DNA from the CD4+ T cells.

The receptor was isolated from a human donor in good health. This sequence uses TRBV11-2 and TRBJ1-1, with the identity of the D gene unclear. Material for sequencing was CD4+ T cells from PBMCs, cultured in vitro. The CDR3 in this case is CASSFKSGKAFF. The DNA sequence is as follows: TGTGCCAGCAGCTTCAAGTCCGGGAAAGCTTTCTTT.